One sample yielded the 7 T cell receptor beta chains listed below, sequenced in a study of CXCR3-negative and CXCR3-positive naive CD8 T cells. Carrying UMI labels, the TRB cDNA libraries were prepared through 5' RACE. With the 5' RACE reads reprocessed, TCRdb shows one record per CDR3 protein and no DNA. The sample shows about 150,000 distinct CDR3 sequences, and around 0.5% sits with its ten largest clones. No antigen is known for these receptors. Study-wide points: Naive CXCR3-positive cells had TRB CDR3s more hydrophobic than those of CXCR3-negative naive cells.

Input material: naive CXCR3+ CD8+ T cells from blood. Subset specified: CD45RO-CCR7+CD27+CD95- naive CD8+ T cells expressing CXCR3 (TNR3+). These receptors came from a human donor in good health. Some clones in this sample may be carry-over from other donors' samples.

The V call is TRBV12-5, the J call TRBJ2-1; the D call of TRBD1 rests on TCRdb alone, since no DNA is present to check it. The CDR3 loop spans 17 amino acids. Germline V gene lookup returns CDR1 LGHNT and CDR2 FRNRAP. This chain's CDR3 is CASGLDDRDPGIGEQFF.

V gene TRBV29-1 combines with J gene TRBJ1-1. CDR3 length: 11 amino acids. CDR1 and CDR2 from the germline V gene are SQVTM and ANQGSEA. The CDR3 region is CSASEGTEAFF.

The chain carries TRBV9 and TRBJ1-1; TCRdb outputs TRBD1, but without DNA this stays unchecked. Per germline, CDR1 SGDLS and CDR2 YYNGEE. There are 15 residues in the CDR3. CDR3 residues: CASSVQGFEPSEAFF.

This rearrangement joins TRBV2 to TRBJ2-7; no DNA is available, so the TRBD2 call from TCRdb remains unchecked. CDR1 and CDR2 from the germline V gene are SNHLY and FYNNEI. The CDR3 extends over 14 amino acids. CDR3 sequence: CASSEGDYYYEQYF.

The rearrangement joins TRBV4-1 to TRBJ2-5; the TCRdb D gene call, TRBD1, has no DNA to confirm it. The germline gives CDR1 MGHRA, CDR2 YSYEKL. The CDR3 has 13 amino acids. The CDR3 sequence: CASSGTDQETQYF.

The genes are TRBV4-3 and TRBJ2-2; TCRdb's D call, TRBD1, is unchecked because there is no DNA. In germline, CDR1 is LGHNA, CDR2 YSLEER. The CDR3 totals 17 residues. The CDR3 spells CASSQDTGTGVTGELFF.

The chain recombines TRBV4-3 with TRBJ1-2; the TCRdb call, TRBD1, lacks DNA for checking. The germline CDR1 and CDR2 sequences are LGHNA and YSLEER. This CDR3 has 16 amino acids. CDR3 residues: CASSQDNSWGVYGYTF.